The sequence of this T cell receptor beta chain was determined in a study of T cells in Graves' hyperthyroidism and ophthalmopathy. The PBMCs were taken from about 9.7 ml of fresh peripheral blood. The CDR3 regions of TCR beta were amplified from RNA transcripts. The TCR CDR3 was amplified in a first-round RT-PCR using the HTBI primer set. TCRdb re-called the multiplex PCR reads with MiXCR, one entry per CDR3 protein. The sample holds roughly 840,000 distinct CDR3 sequences, 38% seen once. Whole-study results and caveats: Blood held most thyroid clonotypes expanded above 0.001 frequency.

Germline V gene data show CDR1 as SEHNR and CDR2 as FQNEAQ (reference sequence). Between the trimmed V and J ends, which lost 6 bases and 0 bases, there was a span of 11 bases. The length of the CDR3 is 14 residues. This clonotype was found a few times. Antigen unknown. The chain carries TRBV7-9 and TRBJ1-2; D not resolved. Material for sequencing was blood. The source is a man aged 18 to 35 with Graves' hyperthyroidism. DNA of the CDR3: TGTGCCAGCAGTTACCGCGGAGCTAACTATGGCTACACCTTC. Amino acids: CASSYRGANYGYTF.